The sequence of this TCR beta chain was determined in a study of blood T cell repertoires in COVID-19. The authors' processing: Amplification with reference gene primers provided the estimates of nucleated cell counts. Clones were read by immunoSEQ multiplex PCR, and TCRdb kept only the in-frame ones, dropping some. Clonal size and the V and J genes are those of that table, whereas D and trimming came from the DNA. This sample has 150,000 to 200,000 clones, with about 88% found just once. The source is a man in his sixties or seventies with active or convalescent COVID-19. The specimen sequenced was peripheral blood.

CDR3 in amino acids: CASSLTGQGSTYEQYF. CDR3 sequence (DNA): TGTGCCAGCAGTTTAACTGGACAGGGGTCCACCTACGAGCAGTACTTC. The chain links TRBV27 to TRBJ2-7, with 9 bases matching TRBD1. The V and J ends lost 2 bases and 2 bases, in that order; junction bases with no gene match: 7. CDR1 MNHEY and CDR2 SMNVEV come from the germline V gene (reference sequence). The CDR3 is 16 amino acids.